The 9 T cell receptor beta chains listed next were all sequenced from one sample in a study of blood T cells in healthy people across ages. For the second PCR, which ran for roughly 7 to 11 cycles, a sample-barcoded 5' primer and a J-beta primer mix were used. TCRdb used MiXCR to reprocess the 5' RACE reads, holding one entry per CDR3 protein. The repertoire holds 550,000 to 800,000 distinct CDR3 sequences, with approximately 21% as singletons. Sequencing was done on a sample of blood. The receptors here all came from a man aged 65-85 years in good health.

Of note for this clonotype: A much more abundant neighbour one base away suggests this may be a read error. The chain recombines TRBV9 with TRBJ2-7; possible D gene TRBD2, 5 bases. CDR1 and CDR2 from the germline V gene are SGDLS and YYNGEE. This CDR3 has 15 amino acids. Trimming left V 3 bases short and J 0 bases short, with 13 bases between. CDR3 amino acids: CASSAALGCSYEQYF. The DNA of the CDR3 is TGTGCCAGCAGCGCTGCACTAGGTTGCTCCTACGAGCAGTACTTC.

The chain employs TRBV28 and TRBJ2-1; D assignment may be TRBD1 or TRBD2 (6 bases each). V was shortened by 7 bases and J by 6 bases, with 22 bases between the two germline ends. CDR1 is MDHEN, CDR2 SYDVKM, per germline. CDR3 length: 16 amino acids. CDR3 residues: CASTSAPAGRGNEQFF. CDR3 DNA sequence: TGTGCCAGCACCTCTGCTCCAGCGGGCAGGGGCAATGAGCAGTTCTTC. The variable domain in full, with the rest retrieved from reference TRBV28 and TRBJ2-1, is DVKVTQSSRYLVKRTGEKVFLECVQDMDHENMFWYRQDPGLGLRLIYFSYDVKMKEKGDIPEGYSVSREKKERFSLILESASTNQTSMYLCASTSAPAGRGNEQFFGPGTRLTVL.

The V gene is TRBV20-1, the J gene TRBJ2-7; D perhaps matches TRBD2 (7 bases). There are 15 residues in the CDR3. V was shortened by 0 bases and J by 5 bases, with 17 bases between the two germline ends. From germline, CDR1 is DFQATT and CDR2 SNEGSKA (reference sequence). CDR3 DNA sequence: TGCAGTGCTAGAGATAATCGGGGGGCCAAGAACGAGCAGTACTTC. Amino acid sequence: CSARDNRGAKNEQYF.

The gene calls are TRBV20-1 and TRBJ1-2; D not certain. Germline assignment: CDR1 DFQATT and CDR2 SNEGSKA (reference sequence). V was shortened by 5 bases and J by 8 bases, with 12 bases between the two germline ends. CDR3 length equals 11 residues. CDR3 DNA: TGCAGTGCTGGTCTTCTTGGGGGCTACACCTTC. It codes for CSAGLLGGYTF.

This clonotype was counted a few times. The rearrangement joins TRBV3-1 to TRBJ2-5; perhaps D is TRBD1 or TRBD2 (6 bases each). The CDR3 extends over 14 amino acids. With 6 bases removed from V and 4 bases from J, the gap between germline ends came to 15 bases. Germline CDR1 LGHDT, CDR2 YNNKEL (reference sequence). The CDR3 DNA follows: TGTGCCAGCAGTCGAACGAAGGGGGGAGAGACCCAGTACTTC. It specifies CASSRTKGGETQYF.

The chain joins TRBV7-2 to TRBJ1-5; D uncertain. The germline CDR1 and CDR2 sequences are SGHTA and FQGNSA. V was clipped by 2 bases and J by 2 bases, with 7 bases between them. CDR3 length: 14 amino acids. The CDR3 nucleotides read TGTGCCAGCAGCTTAATAGCGGGCAATCAGCCCCAGCATTTT. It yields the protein CASSLIAGNQPQHF.

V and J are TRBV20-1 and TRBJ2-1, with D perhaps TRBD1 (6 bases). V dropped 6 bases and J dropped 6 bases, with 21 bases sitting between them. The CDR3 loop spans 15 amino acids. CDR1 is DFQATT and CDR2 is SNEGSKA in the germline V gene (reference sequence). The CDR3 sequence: CSAPLTIGGPNEQFF. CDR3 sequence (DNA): TGCAGTGCCCCCCTTACGATAGGGGGACCCAATGAGCAGTTCTTC.

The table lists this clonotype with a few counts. Written as DNA, the CDR3 is TGCAGTGCTCGACTAGTGGAGACCCAGTACTTC. This translates into CSARLVETQYF. The V call is TRBV20-1, the J call TRBJ2-5; D is possibly TRBD2 (6 bases). Germline V gene data show CDR1 as DFQATT and CDR2 as SNEGSKA (reference sequence). The CDR3 extends over 11 amino acids. Trimming took off 5 bases at V and 5 bases at J, with 9 bases between the two ends.

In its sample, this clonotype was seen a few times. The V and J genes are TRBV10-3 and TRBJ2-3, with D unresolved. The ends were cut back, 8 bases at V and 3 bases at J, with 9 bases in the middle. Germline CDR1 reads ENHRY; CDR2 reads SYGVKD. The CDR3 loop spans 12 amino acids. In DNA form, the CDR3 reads TGTGCCATCGCGCGGATGACAGATACGCAGTATTTT. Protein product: CAIARMTDTQYF.